This is a list of T cell receptor beta chains from one sample in a study of blood T cell repertoires in COVID-19. Only in-frame clones appear in the TCRdb table, and some are missing; sequencing was by immunoSEQ multiplex PCR. The data contain fewer than 250,000 clones, around 90% of them singletons. The sequenced material came from PBMCs or T cells enriched from blood (not recorded which). The source is a man under 40 who had recovered from COVID-19. Each CDR3 is given without its conserved first and last residue. Clone sizes are given selectively: once, few, many, or a class where the clone is expanded.

j_call clone_size v_call cdr3_aa
TRBJ2-7 - TRBV5-1 ASSIEGQPPYEQY
TRBJ2-7 - TRBV10-3 AIGGRASGGTYEQY
TRBJ2-7 once TRBV19 ASSLGLAGGLGNSYEQY
TRBJ2-7 - TRBV25-1 ASTLLHDSGTGQYEQY
TRBJ2-1 - TRBV11-3 ASSLDGGYNEQF
TRBJ2-7 - TRBV7-2 ASSPGTGTHEQY
TRBJ1-2 once TRBV28 ASGQEGEVHYGYT
TRBJ2-3 - TRBV7-2 ASSLARGSDTQY
TRBJ2-1 - TRBV7-3 ASSLNIGGQGFNEQF
TRBJ2-1 - TRBV2 ASSAGSGRSEQF
TRBJ2-5 - TRBV18 ASSPGQGARETQY
TRBJ1-2 - TRBV19 ASIVTGGADYGYT
TRBJ1-6 - TRBV7-8 ASSLEGYNSPLH
TRBJ2-7 - TRBV28 ASSFSLILSTKYSYEQY
TRBJ1-2 once TRBV6-5 ASSYGQGKGYT
TRBJ2-3 - TRBV3-1/TRBV3-2 ASSPGWDTQY
TRBJ2-7 - TRBV9 ASSVAGTSNEQY
TRBJ1-4 - TRBV7-9 ASSSGKDGEKLF
TRBJ1-5 - TRBV7-8 ASGQGWKPQH
TRBJ2-2 - TRBV2 ASSLDYTGELF
TRBJ1-2 - TRBV10-3 ATFRGDQGYT
TRBJ2-3 few TRBV3-1/TRBV3-2 ASSPGTSGTDTQY
TRBJ1-5 - TRBV3-1/TRBV3-2 ASSQGEYSNQPQH
TRBJ2-6 - TRBV5-1 ASSPGTGPTSGANVLT
TRBJ2-2 - TRBV11-2 ASSWGLAWNTGELF
TRBJ1-1 - TRBV10-1 ASSELLNTEAF